The sequence of this T cell receptor (beta chain) was determined in a study of tumor and adjacent non-tumor tissue in lung cancer. About the study: The cohort had roughly 12 adenocarcinoma, 2 squamous cell and 1 small cell patients. Study observations and caveats: In normal lung, the top 100 clones were significantly more dominant than in tumor.

Three rounds of nested PCR, following a modified ARM-PCR protocol, produced the TCRbeta library. TCRdb recomputed calls from the multiplex PCR reads with MiXCR, one row per CDR3 protein. Among about 93,000 distinct CDR3 sequences listed, more than 60% were seen once. RNA was extracted from bulk tissue without any cell sorting. Germline CDR1 is MNHEY and CDR2 is SVGAGI. The germline V and J ends were trimmed by 5 bases and 7 bases, with 17 bases remaining between them. This CDR3 region has 14 residues. On this clonotype itself: Its specificity is not known.

The clonotype was recovered from a man between 65 and 85 years old with non-small cell lung cancer. This chain links TRBV6-5 with TRBJ2-5, with D tentatively TRBD2 (6 bases). The sample was lung tumor tissue. This CDR3 reads CASSRLAVEGTQYF. CDR3 DNA sequence: TGTGCCAGCAGTAGACTGGCGGTGGAGGGGACCCAGTACTTC.